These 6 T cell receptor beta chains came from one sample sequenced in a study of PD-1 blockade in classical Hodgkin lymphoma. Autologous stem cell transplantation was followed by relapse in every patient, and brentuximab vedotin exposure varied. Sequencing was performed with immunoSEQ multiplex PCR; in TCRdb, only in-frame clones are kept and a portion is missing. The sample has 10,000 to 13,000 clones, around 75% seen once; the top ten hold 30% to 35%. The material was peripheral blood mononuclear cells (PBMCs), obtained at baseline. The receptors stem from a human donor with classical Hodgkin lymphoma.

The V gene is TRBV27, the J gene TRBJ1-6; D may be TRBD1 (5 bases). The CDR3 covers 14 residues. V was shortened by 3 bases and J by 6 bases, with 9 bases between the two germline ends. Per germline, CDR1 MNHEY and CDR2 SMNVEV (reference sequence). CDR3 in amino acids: CASSFGGSNSPLHF. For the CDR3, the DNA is TGTGCCAGCAGTTTTGGGGGTTCTAATTCACCCCTCCACTTT.

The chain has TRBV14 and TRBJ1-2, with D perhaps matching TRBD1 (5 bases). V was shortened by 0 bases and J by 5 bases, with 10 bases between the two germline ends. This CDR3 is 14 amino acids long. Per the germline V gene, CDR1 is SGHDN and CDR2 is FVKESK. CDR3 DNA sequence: TGTGCCAGCAGCCAAGAACAGGAGGCGTATGGCTACACCTTC. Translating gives CASSQEQEAYGYTF.

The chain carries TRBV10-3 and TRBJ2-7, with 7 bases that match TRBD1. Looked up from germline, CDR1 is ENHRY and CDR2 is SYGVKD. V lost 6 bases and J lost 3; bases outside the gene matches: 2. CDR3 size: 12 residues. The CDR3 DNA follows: TGTGCCATCAGCCCAGGGGGCTACGAGCAGTACGTC. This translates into CAISPGGYEQYV.

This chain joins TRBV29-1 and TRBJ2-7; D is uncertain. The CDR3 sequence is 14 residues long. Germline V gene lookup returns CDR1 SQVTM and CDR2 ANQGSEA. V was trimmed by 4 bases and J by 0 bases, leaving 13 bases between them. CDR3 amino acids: CSVVDPILSYEQYF. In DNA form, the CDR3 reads TGCAGCGTTGTAGATCCGATCCTCTCCTACGAGCAGTACTTC.

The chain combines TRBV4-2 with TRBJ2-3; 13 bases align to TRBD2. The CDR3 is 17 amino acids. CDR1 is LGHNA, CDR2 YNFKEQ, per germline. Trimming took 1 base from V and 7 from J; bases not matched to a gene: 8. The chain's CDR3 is CASSQASGTSGENTQYF. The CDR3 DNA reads TGTGCCAGCAGCCAAGCCTCCGGGACTAGCGGGGAAAATACGCAGTATTTT.

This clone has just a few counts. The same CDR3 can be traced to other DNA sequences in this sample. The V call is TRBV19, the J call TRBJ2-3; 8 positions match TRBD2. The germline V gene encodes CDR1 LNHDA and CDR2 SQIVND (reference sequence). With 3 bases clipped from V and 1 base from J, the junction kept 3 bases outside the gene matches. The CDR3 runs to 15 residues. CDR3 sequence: CASSIRRGGTDTQYF. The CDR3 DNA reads TGTGCCAGTAGTATTAGGCGGGGGGGCACAGATACGCAGTATTTT. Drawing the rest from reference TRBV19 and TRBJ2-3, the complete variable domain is DGGITQSPKYLFRKEGQNVTLSCEQNLNHDAMYWYRQDPGQGLRLIYYSQIVNDFQKGDIAEGYSVSREKKESFPLTVTSAQKNPTAFYLCASSIRRGGTDTQYFGPGTRLTVL.